This T cell receptor beta chain came from a study of T-cell reconstitution after alpha-beta-depleted transplantation in children. Whole-study results and caveats: Surviving recipient T cells and intrathymic progenitors accounted for some patients' high TCRbeta diversity at day 60. Among T cells one year after transplant, newly produced cells accounted for most counts and diversity. Several hundred graft clones that had expanded were reportedly the source of alpha-beta T cells about two months after transplant.

This clonotype was seen many times. What it recognizes is unknown. The CDR3 length is 15 residues. Germline-derived CDR1 and CDR2 are SGHNT and YYREEE (reference sequence). Trimming shortened V by 9 bases and J by 3 bases, and 19 bases separated the two germline ends. The authors prepared the TCRbeta library with unique molecular identifiers. Each CDR3 protein is one row after TCRdb ran MiXCR on the PCR reads. The table shows about 120,000 distinct CDR3 sequences, with 23% occurring only once. The source is a male patient aged 2 to 10 who had a stem cell transplant for chronic granulomatous disease, so the T cells may come from the graft donor. The chain carries TRBV5-4 and TRBJ2-1; weak D call: TRBD1 (6 bases). The sample in question was PBMCs, mostly from graft donor cells, obtained 180 days after TCRalphabeta/CD19-depleted stem cell transplant. CDR3 in DNA: TGTGCCATCGCCGAACAGGGCTGGGGCTACAATGAGCAGTTCTTC. This encodes CAIAEQGWGYNEQFF.